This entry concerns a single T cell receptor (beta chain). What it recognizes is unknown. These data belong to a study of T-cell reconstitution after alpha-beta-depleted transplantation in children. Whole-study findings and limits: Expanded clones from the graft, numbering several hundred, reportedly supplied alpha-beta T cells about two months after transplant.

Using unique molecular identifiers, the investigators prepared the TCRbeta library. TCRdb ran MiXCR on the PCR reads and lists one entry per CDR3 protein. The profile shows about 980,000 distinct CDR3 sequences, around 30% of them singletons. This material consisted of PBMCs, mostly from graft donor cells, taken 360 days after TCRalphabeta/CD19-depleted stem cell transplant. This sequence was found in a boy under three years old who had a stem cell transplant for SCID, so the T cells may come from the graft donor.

CDR3 DNA sequence: TGTGCCAGCAAGAGACAGGGCAGCACAGATACGCAGTATTTT. Amino acids: CASKRQGSTDTQYF. J is TRBJ2-3 and V is TRBV12-3 or TRBV12-4, with TRBD1 matching 7 bases. The CDR3 is made up of 14 amino acids. The trim removed 7 bases at V and 0 bases at J, leaving 4 bases unmatched.